One sample yielded the 20 T cell receptor beta chains listed below, sequenced in a study of T cell responses to AZD1222 COVID-19 vaccine. Here immunoSEQ multiplex PCR was the method, and the copy in TCRdb shows in-frame clones only, minus some. Found here are 85,000 or so clones, about 86% of them singletons; the top ten hold roughly 6%. This specimen was peripheral blood, taken 28 days after the second AZD1222 dose. The origin of the receptors is an adult who received the AZD1222 COVID-19 vaccine.

The chain links TRBV5-6 to TRBJ1-2; D call uncertain. CDR3 length: 16 residues. Germline lookup yields CDR1 SGHDT and CDR2 YYEEEE. Trimming stripped 5 bases from V and 7 bases from J, with 24 bases between. The CDR3 is CASRPDRFVRGVGYTF. CDR3 coding DNA: TGTGCCAGCAGACCGGACCGTTTCGTTCGAGGTGTTGGCTACACCTTC.

The table lists this clone with a count of one. The J gene is TRBJ2-1, the V gene TRBV7-9; 9 nucleotides agree with TRBD2. In germline, CDR1 is SEHNR, CDR2 FQNEAQ (reference sequence). The trim removed 6 bases at V and 6 bases at J, leaving 15 bases unmatched. This CDR3 spans 17 amino acids. CDR3 amino acids: CASSVRREGSRVNEQFF. The CDR3, as DNA: TGTGCCAGCAGTGTAAGGCGGGAGGGGAGTAGAGTCAATGAGCAGTTCTTC.

This clone came up a few times. The J gene is TRBJ1-5, the V gene TRBV28; D might be TRBD1 (6 bases). Deletions cut 6 bases from V and 7 bases from J, with 19 bases between. This CDR3 is 15 amino acids long. Germline V gene sequence: CDR1 MDHEN, CDR2 SYDVKM. The DNA for the CDR3 is TGTGCCAGCAGCCCACCCACAGGGCGCGGCCAGCCCCAGCATTTT. As protein: CASSPPTGRGQPQHF.

This clone came up a few times. The rearrangement joins TRBV30 to TRBJ1-2; no firm D call. Germline assignment: CDR1 GTSNPN and CDR2 SVGIG (reference sequence). The germline V and J ends were trimmed by 2 bases and 9 bases, with 13 bases remaining between them. This CDR3 comprises 12 residues. CDR3 nucleotides: TGTGCCTGGAGTTTGGGCCCGAGGAGCTACACCTTC. Translating gives CAWSLGPRSYTF.

The chain's CDR3 is CASSLGGPGDQPQHF. As DNA, the CDR3 is TGCGCCAGCAGCTTGGGGGGGCCCGGTGATCAGCCCCAGCATTTT. V usage is TRBV5-1 and J usage is TRBJ1-5; the D gene is possibly TRBD1 (6 bases). Trimming removed 0 bases from V and 5 bases from J, with 12 bases in between. From germline, CDR1 is SGHRS and CDR2 YFSETQ. This CDR3 comprises 15 residues.

V is TRBV18 and J is TRBJ2-1; D is unclear. V was cut by 5 bases and J by 6 bases, with 5 bases left in between. The CDR3 covers 11 residues. Germline V gives CDR1 KGHSH, CDR2 LQKENI. CDR3 protein: CASSSSNEQFF. The CDR3 region has the DNA TGTGCCAGCTCATCTAGCAATGAGCAGTTCTTC.

The V and J genes are TRBV5-1 and TRBJ1-2, with D perhaps matching TRBD1 (5 bases). The germline V gene encodes CDR1 SGHRS and CDR2 YFSETQ. This CDR3 contains 12 residues. Trimming took 7 bases from V and 4 from J, leaving 11 bases between them. CDR3 sequence: CASRHGAYGYTF. The CDR3 nucleotides read TGCGCCAGCCGGCATGGGGCCTATGGCTACACCTTC.

This sequence joins TRBV10-1 and TRBJ2-5, with D possibly being TRBD1 (6 bases). The germline V gene has CDR1 WNHNN and CDR2 SYGVQD (reference sequence). V was clipped by 3 bases and J by 7 bases, with 12 bases between them. The CDR3 runs to 13 residues. Here the CDR3 DNA reads TGCGCCAGCAGTGACCAACAGGGTACGACCCAGTACTTC. Encoded protein: CASSDQQGTTQYF.

The V and J genes are TRBV19 and TRBJ2-1; 9 bases are shared with TRBD1. The CDR3 sequence is 13 residues long. Germline values: CDR1 LNHDA, CDR2 SQIVND (reference sequence). J was trimmed by 9 bases and V by 4 bases; bases with no gene match: 4. The CDR3 region has the DNA TGTGCCAGTAGTAGGACAGGGGAGAGTGAGCAGTTCTTC. This encodes CASSRTGESEQFF.

The chain has TRBV3-1 (or the pseudogene TRBV3-2) and TRBJ2-1; 11 nucleotides align to TRBD2. J was trimmed by 6 bases and V by 4 bases; bases with no gene match: 11. Germline V gene lookup returns CDR1 LGHDT and CDR2 YNNKEL (reference sequence). The CDR3 contains 17 residues. The CDR3 loop reads CASSRSLAGVWGNEQFF. The CDR3, as DNA: TGTGCCAGCAGCCGGTCACTAGCGGGAGTGTGGGGCAATGAGCAGTTCTTC.

This chain connects TRBV10-3 to TRBJ2-3, with a possible D match to TRBD2 (6 bases). Germline V CDR1 and CDR2: ENHRY, SYGVKD. V lost 7 bases to trimming and J lost 1 base, with 12 bases between them. This CDR3 has 14 amino acids. The CDR3 loop reads CAINLGGGTDTQYF. The CDR3 DNA follows: TGTGCCATCAATCTCGGAGGGGGCACAGATACGCAGTATTTT.

The genes are TRBV7-9 and TRBJ1-6; 8 bases map to TRBD1. Germline CDR1 SEHNR, CDR2 FQNEAQ (reference sequence). Losses at the gene ends were 7 bases for V and 2 bases for J; bases not matched to a gene: 7. This CDR3 comprises 16 residues. The CDR3 here is CASTRGDRPYNSPLHF. The CDR3 DNA follows: TGTGCCAGCACCCGTGGGGACAGGCCCTATAATTCACCCCTCCACTTT.

The V and J genes are TRBV19 and TRBJ1-6, with 9 bases that match TRBD1. Germline assignment: CDR1 LNHDA and CDR2 SQIVND (reference sequence). Unmatched junction bases numbered 10, after V lost 10 bases and J lost 9 bases. This CDR3 has 14 amino acids. The CDR3 bases are TGTGCCACCCACGGGGACAGGGAGAGTTCACCCCTCCACTTT. The encoded protein is CATHGDRESSPLHF.

The CDR3 region is CASSLVGGPEGYTF. The CDR3 DNA follows: TGTGCCAGCAGCTTAGTTGGGGGCCCAGAAGGCTACACCTTC. V and J are TRBV7-6 and TRBJ1-2; possible D gene TRBD1, 6 bases. CDR3 length equals 14 residues. Germline CDR1 reads SGHVS; CDR2 reads FNYEAQ. Trimming removed 1 base at V and 8 bases at J, with 14 bases between.

This sequence joins TRBV5-4 and TRBJ1-1; the D gene is possibly TRBD1 (5 bases). The CDR3 spans 15 residues. The germline gives CDR1 SGHNT, CDR2 YYREEE (reference sequence). Trimming took off 3 bases at V and 3 bases at J, with 15 bases between the two ends. The CDR3 is CASSSRVSPDTEAFF. The CDR3 coding sequence is TGTGCCAGCAGCTCCAGGGTTTCCCCTGACACTGAAGCTTTCTTT. Combining the CDR3 with reference TRBV5-4 and TRBJ1-1 gives the whole variable domain ETGVTQSPTHLIKTRGQQVTLRCSSQSGHNTVSWYQQALGQGPQFIFQYYREEENGRGNFPPRFSGLQFPNYSSELNVNALELDDSALYLCASSSRVSPDTEAFFGQGTRLTVV.

V and J are TRBV7-8 and TRBJ2-7, with D possibly being TRBD1 or TRBD2 (5 bases each). This CDR3 is built from 15 residues. Trimming took off 5 bases at V and 0 bases at J, with 14 bases between the two ends. Germline V gene lookup returns CDR1 SGHVS and CDR2 FQNEAQ. This chain's CDR3 is CASSLSPGSSYEQYF. CDR3 nucleotide sequence: TGTGCCAGCAGCCTGAGCCCAGGGAGCTCCTACGAGCAGTACTTC.

This chain connects TRBV6-1 to TRBJ2-6; no firm D call. The CDR3 is 12 amino acids. Between the trimmed V and J ends, which lost 6 bases and 4 bases, there was a span of 4 bases. CDR1 and CDR2 from the germline V gene are MNHNS and SASEGT. CDR3 sequence (DNA): TGTGCCAGCAGCCCCGGGGCCAACGTCCTGACTTTC. This gives the protein CASSPGANVLTF.

This chain joins TRBV7-8 and TRBJ1-4, with 7 nucleotides matching TRBD1. Germline CDR1 reads SGHVS; CDR2 reads FQNEAQ. With V trimmed by 5 bases and J by 4 bases, 4 bases remained unmatched. CDR3 size: 14 residues. The CDR3 bases are TGTGCCAGCAGCCCACAGGGGAATAATGAAAAACTGTTTTTT. It specifies CASSPQGNNEKLFF.

V usage is TRBV6-5 and J usage is TRBJ1-2, with D uncertain. Germline V gene lookup returns CDR1 MNHEY and CDR2 SVGAGI. CDR3 length equals 12 residues. This CDR3 is CVITTPSYGYTF. The DNA of the CDR3 is TGTGTCATAACGACGCCCTCCTATGGCTACACCTTC.

This clone was detected once. The chain couples TRBV6-2 or TRBV6-3 to TRBJ2-1, with 11 positions matching TRBD2. The CDR3 covers 17 residues. The germline V gene encodes CDR1 MNHEY and CDR2 SVGEGT. The J segment lost 0 bases and the V segment lost 4 bases, leaving 5 bases of the junction unmatched. Here the CDR3 DNA reads TGTGCCAGCAGTTGGGGACTAGCGGTTAACTCCTACAATGAGCAGTTCTTC. This gives the protein CASSWGLAVNSYNEQFF.